This T cell receptor (beta chain) was obtained from a study of T cell responses to AZD1222 COVID-19 vaccine (dated by TCRdb to about 2021). Describing the broader study: Because spike-specific TCR depth and breadth did not differ between the two schedules, AZD1222 recipients who got a second dose at roughly 4 weeks were pooled with those who got a second dose at roughly 12 weeks. Trial participants were enrolled by age into subgroups of 18-55, 56-69 and 70-plus years, and around 150, 28 and 57 TCR-sequenced participants, respectively, were included in these subgroups. TCR sequencing covered approximately 230 trial participants: 207 given two doses of AZD1222 and 26 given two doses of MenACWY control vaccine. What the study reported, not specific to this receptor: Conclusions about previously exposed vaccinees are limited because only five to seven AZD1222 recipients were SARS-CoV-2 seropositive at baseline. Participants were mostly white British and included more females than males, and it was suggested by the authors that clonal diversity may have been underestimated. Because no day 14 peak-response samples were available, repertoires were characterized only after the peak T cell response. A significant rise in spike-specific TCR breadth and depth was observed after two AZD1222 doses relative to day 0 and relative to MenACWY recipients. Reportedly, close to half of the unique spike-specific TCRs recognized epitopes lying outside the regions that are mutated in the B.1.351 and B.1.1.7 variants. The 56-69-year group was small, and its depth increase did not reach significance, likely because of low power. Vaccine-associated CD4 TCRs spanned the whole spike protein, with dominant responses in regions 160-218 and 743-854.

Comment on this clone: Its cognate antigen has yet to be identified. Nothing much larger sits one base from this clone, and base qualities are not available.

The time point tag for this specimen amounts to: baseline before first vaccination. Vaccinee samples were obtained from the UK trials COV001 and COV002, which included a single-blind randomized controlled phase 2/3 trial of AZD1222 (ChAdOx1 nCoV-19) in healthy adults. For TCRbeta chain sequencing, PBMC samples were collected from trial participants at day 0 and at day 28 after the second dose. The CDR3 regions of human TCRbeta chains were analyzed by immunosequencing. The original pipeline was this. Repertoire TCRs were matched against a reference library of SARS-CoV-2-specific TCRs generated with the MIRA antigen-specificity platform. Breadth was defined as the fraction of unique TCRs that were SARS-CoV-2-associated, and depth was defined as the fraction of total T cells that were SARS-CoV-2-associated. Using the MIRA data, each spike-specific TCR was mapped to the spike region that the TCR reacts to and placed in a CD4 or CD8 class. Log10-transformed breadth and depth values were compared by one-way ANOVA with Sidak's multiple comparisons tests. Held by TCRdb, this immuneACCESS table contains in-frame sequences only and omits some clones. Under half of the omission traces to an unresolved V gene where checked; the cause of the rest is unknown. V and J calls and clone size follow that table, whereas D and trimming were derived from the DNA. Counted in this sample were more than 110,000 clones; just under 95% of them appeared once. The top ten hold approximately 4.7% of the sample.

V gives up 2 bases and J gives up 3 bases, and the segment between their germline ends measures 11 bases. From the cysteine through the phenylalanine, the CDR3 covers 15 amino acids. The read is trimmed to its CDR3 DNA, 45 bases read in frame from base 1. Sequences MDHEN (CDR1) and SYDVKM (CDR2) are obtained from the germline V gene. The receptor comes from an adult in good health. This specimen consisted of peripheral blood, obtained on day 0 of AZD1222 vaccination. In this chain, TRBV28 is recombined with TRBJ1-3; confidence is insufficient to name the D gene. The bases read TGTGCCAGCAGTTTAGAAAGGGAACGTGGAAACACCATATATTTT. It specifies CASSLERERGNTIYF.